This T cell receptor beta chain emerged from a study of cytomegalovirus exposure and HLA in healthy donors. Study-level results: In a later analysis, most CMV-associated TCR beta chains appeared HLA-restricted. The likely origin of a cluster of highly shared sequence variants was a sequencing artifact. Researchers reported in a later analysis that a missense DCLRE1C variant was tied to TCR beta V- and J-gene trimming.

PCR involved 60 Vbeta and 13 Jbeta primers. Method: immunoSEQ multiplex PCR; TCRdb's copy keeps in-frame clones and lacks some. The table has about 190,000 clones, approximately 79% seen once. This CDR3 spans 16 amino acids. Germline V gene sequence: CDR1 LGHNA, CDR2 YNFKEQ. Trimming stripped 0 bases from V and 4 bases from J, with 13 bases between. With respect to this clone: No antigen is known for it.

The sequencing input was PBMCs. This chain uses TRBV4-2 with TRBJ2-1; the D is unclear. The receptor was derived from a man aged 35-49 years in good health and CMV-seropositive. The CDR3 DNA sequence: TGTGCCAGCAGCCAAGATGCAAACGGTGTTTACAATGAGCAGTTCTTC. As protein: CASSQDANGVYNEQFF.